This T cell receptor (beta chain) was captured by sequencing in a study of vaccination and CD4 T cells after COVID-19. Background on the study: Everyone enrolled got two doses of BNT162b2 or mRNA-1273 vaccine. The authors used overlapping spike peptides from SARS-CoV-2, HCoV-NL63, HCoV-OC43 and HCoV-229E to stimulate cells.

About this clonotype itself: Its antigen remains unidentified.

Treatment noted: approximately 11-day PBMC culture with coronavirus spike peptide pools or control peptides (ViraFEST assay). At the Johns Hopkins FTIC core, DNA taken from cultured CD4+ T cells was sequenced by way of the Oncomine TCR Beta short-read assay. Using its own MiXCR run on the PCR reads, TCRdb lists one record per CDR3 protein. Among roughly 17,000 distinct CDR3 sequences, more than 20% were seen once, and the ten largest hold 6.5% to 10%. In germline, CDR1 is MNHEY, CDR2 SVGAGI. This CDR3 contains 12 residues. V shed 2 bases and J shed 10 bases, with 6 bases lying between them. The sequenced sample consisted of cultured CD4+ T cells from blood. The receptor comes from a human donor with COVID-19. The chain joins TRBV6-5 to TRBJ1-6, with D maybe TRBD1 (5 bases). This CDR3 is CASSYEGSPLHF. DNA for the CDR3: TGTGCCAGCAGTTACGAGGGGTCACCCCTCCACTTT.